The source of this T cell receptor beta chain is a study of T cells in Graves' hyperthyroidism and ophthalmopathy. This CDR3 region has 15 residues. The germline V gene has CDR1 MNHEY and CDR2 SMNVEV (reference sequence). V lost 6 bases, J lost 2 bases, and 6 bases stayed unmatched. RNA transcripts yielded amplified TCR beta CDR3 regions. The HTBI primer set served for first-round RT-PCR of the TCR CDR3. TCRdb re-called the multiplex PCR reads through MiXCR, storing one row per CDR3 protein. The table lists around 600,000 distinct CDR3 sequences, approximately 15% of them singletons. Sequencing was performed on blood. This sequence originates from a woman under 30 with Graves' ophthalmopathy. The chain couples TRBV27 to TRBJ2-5; 10 bases map to TRBD1. Written as DNA, the CDR3 is TGTGCCAGCAGCTCACTGGACAGGGGGCAAGAGACCCAGTACTTC. Protein sequence: CASSSLDRGQETQYF.